This entry lists 2 T cell receptor beta chains sequenced from one sample in a study of T cell responses to AZD1222 COVID-19 vaccine. Measured with immunoSEQ multiplex PCR; TCRdb has only the in-frame clones, and not every one. Of 150,000 to 200,000 clones in the sample, roughly 92% were seen once. The sequencing here drew on peripheral blood, taken 28 days after the second AZD1222 dose. Receptor source: an adult who received the AZD1222 COVID-19 vaccine.

The rearrangement links TRBV5-1 to TRBJ2-7; the D gene is possibly TRBD1 (7 bases). The ends were cut back, 0 bases at V and 3 bases at J, with 13 bases in the middle. CDR1 SGHRS and CDR2 YFSETQ come from the germline V gene. The CDR3 spans 15 residues. DNA of the CDR3: TGCGCCAGCAGCTTGGATGGCCAGGGGGGCTACGAGCAGTACTTC. It encodes CASSLDGQGGYEQYF. Based on the CDR3 plus reference TRBV5-1 and TRBJ2-7, the full variable domain is KAGVTQTPRYLIKTRGQQVTLSCSPISGHRSVSWYQQTPGQGLQFLFEYFSETQRNKGNFPGRFSGRQFSNSRSEMNVSTLELGDSALYLCASSLDGQGGYEQYFGPGTRLTVT.

The CDR3 loop reads CASSNPGQGATEAFF. The CDR3 region has the DNA TGTGCCAGTAGTAATCCGGGACAGGGGGCCACTGAAGCTTTCTTT. The chain has TRBV19 and TRBJ1-1; 12 nucleotides line up with TRBD1. The germline V gene has CDR1 LNHDA and CDR2 SQIVND (reference sequence). This CDR3 is 15 amino acids long. Trimming took 4 bases from V and 4 from J; bases not matched to a gene: 4.